The 16 T cell receptor beta chains given below trace back to one sample, sequenced in a study of monozygotic twins with inflammatory bowel disease. One entry per CDR3 protein, without DNA, is what TCRdb gives after re-calling the 5' RACE reads. This listing includes tens of thousands of distinct CDR3 sequences. Sequencing was performed on blood. The receptors derive from a human donor with ulcerative colitis or Crohn's disease, or a healthy co-twin of an affected twin (not recorded which).

The chain's CDR3 is CSASPRGNTIYF. The rearrangement joins TRBV20-1 to TRBJ1-3; TCRdb lists TRBD1, though no DNA is available to test this call. This CDR3 is 12 amino acids long. Germline V gene data show CDR1 as DFQATT and CDR2 as SNEGSKA (reference sequence).

V gene TRBV7-2 combines with J gene TRBJ1-1. The germline gives CDR1 SGHTA, CDR2 FQGNSA. There are 12 residues in the CDR3. CDR3 amino acids: CASSPRTPEAFF.

The chain is built from TRBV5-4 and TRBJ2-2; TCRdb's D call of TRBD2 is untestable without DNA. Germline CDR1 is SGHNT and CDR2 is YYREEE (reference sequence). This CDR3 has 15 residues. CDR3: CASTTTGGLGGELFF. The full variable domain, with the rest looked up from reference TRBV5-4 and TRBJ2-2, is ETGVTQSPTHLIKTRGQQVTLRCSSQSGHNTVSWYQQALGQGPQFIFQYYREEENGRGNFPPRFSGLQFPNYSSELNVNALELDDSALYLCASTTTGGLGGELFFGEGSRLTVL.

This CDR3 reads CSAQWDSNSPLHF. The chain joins TRBV20-1 to TRBJ1-6; the D call from TCRdb, TRBD1, cannot be confirmed without DNA. The CDR3 totals 13 residues. In germline, CDR1 is DFQATT, CDR2 SNEGSKA (reference sequence).

The gene calls are TRBV5-1 and TRBJ1-2. The CDR3 is 14 residues long. CDR1 and CDR2 (germline): SGHRS, YFSETQ. The chain's CDR3 is CASSLGSSANGYTF.

The V call is TRBV12-3 or TRBV12-4, the J call TRBJ2-3; without DNA, the TCRdb call of TRBD2 cannot be checked. This CDR3 is built from 15 residues. CDR3 in amino acids: CASSRLAGAAYTQYF.

This sequence joins TRBV27 and TRBJ1-5. Germline CDR1 MNHEY, CDR2 SMNVEV (reference sequence). The CDR3 extends over 13 amino acids. CDR3 protein: CASSGYSNQPQHF.

J is TRBJ1-2 and V is TRBV12-3 or TRBV12-4. This CDR3 comprises 14 residues. The CDR3 sequence: CASSRDPANYGYTF.

The chain carries TRBV5-1 and TRBJ1-1; the D call from TCRdb, TRBD1, cannot be confirmed without DNA. The CDR3 has 14 residues. Germline CDR1 SGHRS, CDR2 YFSETQ. The CDR3 reads CASSWGQLDTEAFF. Filled out from reference TRBV5-1 and TRBJ1-1, the complete variable domain reads KAGVTQTPRYLIKTRGQQVTLSCSPISGHRSVSWYQQTPGQGLQFLFEYFSETQRNKGNFPGRFSGRQFSNSRSEMNVSTLELGDSALYLCASSWGQLDTEAFFGQGTRLTVV.

V gene TRBV19 combines with J gene TRBJ2-5. The germline gives CDR1 LNHDA, CDR2 SQIVND (reference sequence). This CDR3 comprises 14 residues. The CDR3 sequence: CASHEWPNQETQYF.

V gene TRBV20-1 combines with J gene TRBJ2-3; the D gene TCRdb calls, TRBD1, cannot be checked with no DNA. Germline CDR1 and CDR2: DFQATT and SNEGSKA (reference sequence). The CDR3 loop spans 13 amino acids. The chain's CDR3 is CRYLKGGTDTQYF.

V and J are TRBV6-1 and TRBJ2-6; TCRdb's D gene call, TRBD1, goes unchecked for lack of DNA. Germline CDR1 MNHNS, CDR2 SASEGT. The CDR3 consists of 14 residues. The CDR3 loop is CASSAGSGANVLTF.

The chain couples TRBV20-1 to TRBJ2-7; TCRdb's D call, TRBD1, is unchecked because there is no DNA. CDR1 is DFQATT and CDR2 is SNEGSKA in the germline V gene (reference sequence). This CDR3 has 14 residues. The CDR3 spells CSALNAGAKDEQYF.

V and J are TRBV20-1 and TRBJ1-6. Germline CDR1 is DFQATT and CDR2 is SNEGSKA (reference sequence). The CDR3 is 16 residues long. The CDR3 loop is CSARGREGSYNSPLHF.

The rearrangement uses TRBV5-5 and TRBJ2-1; the TCRdb D gene call, TRBD1, has no DNA to confirm it. The CDR3 is 15 residues long. The germline gives CDR1 SGHKS, CDR2 YYEKEE (reference sequence). CDR3 residues: CASRLRHRPLNEQFF.

The chain couples TRBV20-1 to TRBJ2-1; without DNA, the TCRdb call of TRBD2 cannot be checked. Germline V gene data show CDR1 as DFQATT and CDR2 as SNEGSKA (reference sequence). The CDR3 length is 14 residues. CDR3 region: CSARRGGSYNEQFF.